This T cell receptor (beta chain) was recorded in a study of blood T cell repertoires in COVID-19. Study context: COVID-19 samples, acute and convalescent, were from the United States, Italy and Spain. Sources were T cells, B-cell-depleted T cells, or PBMCs; the material itself was cDNA or gDNA.

As handled by the study authors: Cell counts per sample came from amplifying reference gene primers. The repertoire was sequenced with immunoSEQ multiplex PCR; TCRdb's copy has only in-frame clones and lacks some. The D gene and trimming were derived from the DNA, and the V and J assignments and clone size from that table. The table has 75,000 to 95,000 clones, about 80% seen once. V gave up 1 base and J gave up 0 bases; unmatched junction bases: 1. CDR3 length: 15 amino acids. CDR1 and CDR2 (germline): SGHVS, FQNEAQ. The gene calls are TRBV7-8 and TRBJ2-3, with 7 bases matching TRBD1. The origin of this receptor is a man aged 55-75 years with acute or convalescent COVID-19. The sequenced sample was peripheral blood. CDR3 amino acids: CASSLEGASTDTQYF. The CDR3 DNA sequence: TGTGCCAGCAGCTTAGAGGGGGCAAGCACAGATACGCAGTATTTT.